The subject of this entry is one T cell receptor beta chain. Its target is unknown. All donors qualified as healthy HIV-negative adults and had experienced no recent acute infections or vaccinations. All participating donors were Caucasian adults from Nashville, Tennessee. This sample is part of a study of shared clonotypes between healthy human individuals. The study, taken as a whole, reports: Owing to a small donor count, the genetic and exposure-history diversity represented was limited.

The trim removed 2 bases at V and 12 bases at J, leaving 8 bases unmatched. CDR1 is SEHNR and CDR2 is FQNEAQ in the germline V gene (reference sequence). This CDR3 is 13 amino acids long. At the deep level, the assay was run. Generated by immunoSEQ multiplex PCR, the TCRdb table keeps only in-frame clones and is missing some. The sample has about 490,000 clones, roughly four fifths seen once; the top ten hold over 10%. The sequence came from a woman in her forties in good health. Some clones in this sample may be carry-over from other donors' samples. The sequencing sample was made of PBMCs. The chain is built from TRBV7-9 and TRBJ1-1; 8 bases match TRBD1. The CDR3 sequence is CASSLRGQGPTFF. The CDR3 DNA reads as TGTGCCAGCAGCTTACGCGGACAGGGTCCAACTTTCTTT.